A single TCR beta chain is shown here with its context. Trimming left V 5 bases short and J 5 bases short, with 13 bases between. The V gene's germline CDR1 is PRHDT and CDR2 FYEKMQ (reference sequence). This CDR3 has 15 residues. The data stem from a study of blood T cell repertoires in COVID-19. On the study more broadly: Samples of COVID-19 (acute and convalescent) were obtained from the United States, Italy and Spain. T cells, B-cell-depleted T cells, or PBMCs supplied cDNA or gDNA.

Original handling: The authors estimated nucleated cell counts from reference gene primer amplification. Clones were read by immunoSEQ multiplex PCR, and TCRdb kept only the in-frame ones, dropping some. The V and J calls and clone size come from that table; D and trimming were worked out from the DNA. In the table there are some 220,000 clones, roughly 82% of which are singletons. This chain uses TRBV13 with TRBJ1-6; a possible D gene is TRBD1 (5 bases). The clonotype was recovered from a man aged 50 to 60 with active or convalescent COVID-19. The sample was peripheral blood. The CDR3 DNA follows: TGTGCCAGCAGCGAGGCCAAAGGGGATAATTCACCCCTCCACTTT. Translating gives CASSEAKGDNSPLHF.